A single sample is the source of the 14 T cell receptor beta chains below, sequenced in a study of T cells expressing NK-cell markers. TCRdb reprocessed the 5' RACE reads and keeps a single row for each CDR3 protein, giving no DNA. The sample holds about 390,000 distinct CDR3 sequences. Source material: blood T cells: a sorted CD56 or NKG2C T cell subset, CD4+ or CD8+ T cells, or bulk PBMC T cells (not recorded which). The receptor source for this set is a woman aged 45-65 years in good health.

CDR3: CASSPAGFQDTQYF. The chain couples TRBV4-2 to TRBJ2-3. This CDR3 is 14 amino acids long. Germline CDR1 LGHNA, CDR2 YNFKEQ.

This CDR3 reads CASSSRQGSWRTDTQYF. The chain links TRBV11-3 to TRBJ2-3; TCRdb returns TRBD1, unconfirmable since there is no DNA. Germline V gene sequence: CDR1 SGHNT, CDR2 YENEEA. CDR3 length equals 17 residues.

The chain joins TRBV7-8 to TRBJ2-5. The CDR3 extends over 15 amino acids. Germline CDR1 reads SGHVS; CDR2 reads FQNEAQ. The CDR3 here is CASSLFGTEQETQYF.

This CDR3 reads CASSQGLSTPLAGGYEQYF. The chain couples TRBV3-1 to TRBJ2-7; as DNA is missing, the TRBD2 call by TCRdb cannot be tested. Per the germline V gene, CDR1 is LGHDT and CDR2 is YNNKEL (reference sequence). This CDR3 is built from 19 residues.

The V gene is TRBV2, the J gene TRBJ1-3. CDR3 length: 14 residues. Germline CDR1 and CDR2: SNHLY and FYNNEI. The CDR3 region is CASKMDSSGNTIYF.

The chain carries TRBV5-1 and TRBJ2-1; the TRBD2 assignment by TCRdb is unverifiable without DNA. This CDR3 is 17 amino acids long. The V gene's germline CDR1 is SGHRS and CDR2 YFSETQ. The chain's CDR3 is CASSFVTGGSFYNEQFF.

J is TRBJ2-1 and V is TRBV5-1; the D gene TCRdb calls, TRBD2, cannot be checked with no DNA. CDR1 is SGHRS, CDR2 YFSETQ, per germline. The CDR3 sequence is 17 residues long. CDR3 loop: CASSLGTALMTYNEQFF.

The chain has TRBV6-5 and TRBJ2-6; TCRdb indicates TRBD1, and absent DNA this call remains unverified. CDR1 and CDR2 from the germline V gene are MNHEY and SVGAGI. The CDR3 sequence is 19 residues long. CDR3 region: CASSYLTGTGVAGANVLTF.

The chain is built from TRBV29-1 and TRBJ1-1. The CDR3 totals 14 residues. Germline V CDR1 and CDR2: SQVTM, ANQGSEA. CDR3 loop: CSVEIERINTEAFF.

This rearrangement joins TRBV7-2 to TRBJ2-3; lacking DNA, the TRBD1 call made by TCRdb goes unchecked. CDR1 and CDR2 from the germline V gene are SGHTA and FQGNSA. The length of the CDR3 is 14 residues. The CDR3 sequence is CASSLRPRGDTQYF.

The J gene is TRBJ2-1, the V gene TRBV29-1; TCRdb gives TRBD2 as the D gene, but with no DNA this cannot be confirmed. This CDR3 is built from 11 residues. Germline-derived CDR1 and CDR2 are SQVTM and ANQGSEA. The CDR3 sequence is CSVDGGNEQFF.

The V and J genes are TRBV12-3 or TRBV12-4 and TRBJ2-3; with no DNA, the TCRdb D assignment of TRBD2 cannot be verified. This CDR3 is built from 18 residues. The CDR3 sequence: CASRPGIAGPRGTDTQYF.

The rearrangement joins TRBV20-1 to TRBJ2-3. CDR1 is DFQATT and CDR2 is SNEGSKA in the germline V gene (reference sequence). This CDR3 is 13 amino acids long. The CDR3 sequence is CSARVLSTDTQYF.

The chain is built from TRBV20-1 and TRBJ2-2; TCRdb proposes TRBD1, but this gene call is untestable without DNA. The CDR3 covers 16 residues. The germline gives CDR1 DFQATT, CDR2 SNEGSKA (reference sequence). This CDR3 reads CSARDLSRRAAGELFF.